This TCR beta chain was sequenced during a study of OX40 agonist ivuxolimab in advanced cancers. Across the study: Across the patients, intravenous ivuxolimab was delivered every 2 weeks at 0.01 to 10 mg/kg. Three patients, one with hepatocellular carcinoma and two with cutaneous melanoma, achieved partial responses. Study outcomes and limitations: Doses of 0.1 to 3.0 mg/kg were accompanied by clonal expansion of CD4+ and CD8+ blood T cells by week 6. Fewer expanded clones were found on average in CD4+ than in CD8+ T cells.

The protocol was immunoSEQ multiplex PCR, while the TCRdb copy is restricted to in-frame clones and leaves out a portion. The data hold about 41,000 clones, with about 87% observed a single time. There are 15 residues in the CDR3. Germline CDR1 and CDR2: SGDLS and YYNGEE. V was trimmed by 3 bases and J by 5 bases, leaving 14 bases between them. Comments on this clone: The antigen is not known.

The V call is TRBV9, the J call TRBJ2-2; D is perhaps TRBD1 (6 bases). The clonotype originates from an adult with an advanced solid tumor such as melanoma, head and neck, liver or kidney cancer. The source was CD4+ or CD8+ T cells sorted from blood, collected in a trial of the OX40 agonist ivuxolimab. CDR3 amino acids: CASSGTGLSTGELFF. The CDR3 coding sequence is TGTGCCAGCAGCGGAACAGGGTTGAGTACCGGGGAGCTGTTTTTT.